A single sample is the source of the 21 T cell receptor beta chains below, sequenced in a study of OX40 agonist ivuxolimab in advanced cancers. The table came from immunoSEQ multiplex PCR; TCRdb's copy has only in-frame clones and leaves some out. The table shows 70,000 to 80,000 clones, with roughly 80% occurring only once. This specimen consisted of CD4+ or CD8+ T cells sorted from blood, obtained in a trial of the OX40 agonist ivuxolimab. The receptors stem from an adult with an advanced solid tumor such as melanoma, head and neck, liver or kidney cancer.

The chain has TRBV5-5 and TRBJ2-7; 9 nucleotides agree with TRBD1. CDR3 size: 15 residues. Losses at the gene ends were 0 bases for V and 6 bases for J; bases not matched to a gene: 7. Germline loops: CDR1 SGHKS, CDR2 YYEKEE (reference sequence). As DNA, the CDR3 is TGTGCCAGCAGCTTGGCCCGGGACAGGGTCCGCGAGCAGTACTTC. The encoded protein is CASSLARDRVREQYF.

The chain uses TRBV15 and TRBJ2-1; D is ambiguous. Trimming left V 3 bases short and J 0 bases short, with 6 bases between. Germline V gene lookup returns CDR1 LNHNV and CDR2 YYDKDF (reference sequence). The CDR3 length is 14 residues. CDR3 loop: CATSRDGSYNEQFF. The CDR3 DNA reads TGTGCCACCAGCAGGGACGGCTCCTACAATGAGCAGTTCTTC.

This clone has a single count. The chain carries TRBV11-3 and TRBJ2-2; D is ambiguous. This CDR3 has 14 amino acids. V was pared by 1 base and J by 2 bases, with 5 bases between. The germline CDR1 and CDR2 sequences are SGHNT and YENEEA. CDR3 sequence: CASSLVDNTGELFF. The CDR3 DNA reads TGTGCCAGCAGCTTAGTCGACAACACCGGGGAGCTGTTTTTT.

The CDR3 DNA follows: TGTGCCAGCAGTTACAGGGTTATGAGCTCCTACGAGCAGTACTTC. This encodes CASSYRVMSSYEQYF. The chain couples TRBV6-5 to TRBJ2-7, with D unresolved. The CDR3 is 15 amino acids. Trimming removed 2 bases at V and 0 bases at J, with 11 bases between. Germline-derived CDR1 and CDR2 are MNHEY and SVGAGI.

This rearrangement joins TRBV7-9 to TRBJ2-1, with D perhaps being TRBD1 or TRBD2 (6 bases each). Trimming removed 5 bases at V and 8 bases at J, with 10 bases between. The CDR3 runs to 12 residues. From germline, CDR1 is SEHNR and CDR2 FQNEAQ (reference sequence). CDR3 coding DNA: TGTGCCAGCAGCCCGGGGGCCGATGAGCAGTTCTTC. Protein product: CASSPGADEQFF.

The rearrangement joins TRBV7-9 to TRBJ1-2; D remains unclear. Per germline, CDR1 SEHNR and CDR2 FQNEAQ (reference sequence). Trimming took 5 bases from V and 8 from J, leaving 12 bases between them. CDR3 length: 12 residues. The CDR3 region has the DNA TGTGCCAGCAGCCCTAACGAAGAGGGCTACACCTTC. This sequence encodes CASSPNEEGYTF. The variable domain in full, with the rest retrieved from reference TRBV7-9 and TRBJ1-2, is DTGVSQNPRHKITKRGQNVTFRCDPISEHNRLYWYRQTLGQGPEFLTYFQNEAQLEKSRLLSDRFSAERPKGSFSTLEIQRTEQGDSAMYLCASSPNEEGYTFGSGTRLTVV.

The V gene is TRBV7-3, the J gene TRBJ2-1, with 7 nucleotides matching TRBD2. The V gene's germline CDR1 is SGHTA and CDR2 FQGTGA. This CDR3 comprises 13 residues. The J segment lost 4 bases and the V segment lost 9 bases, leaving 6 bases of the junction unmatched. The CDR3 region has the DNA TGTGCCAGTGGGAGGGTAGCTTACAATGAGCAGTTCTTC. This sequence encodes CASGRVAYNEQFF.

The rearrangement joins TRBV10-3 to TRBJ2-5, with D uncertain. The CDR3 covers 13 residues. CDR1 is ENHRY, CDR2 SYGVKD, per germline. Trimming left V 8 bases short and J 2 bases short, with 12 bases between. CDR3 nucleotides: TGTGCCATCGGTCTCGGATTTCAAGAGACCCAGTACTTC. This gives the protein CAIGLGFQETQYF.

The rearrangement joins TRBV5-1 to TRBJ2-1; D might be TRBD2 (6 bases). The CDR3 extends over 15 amino acids. Between the trimmed V and J ends, which lost 2 bases and 4 bases, there was a span of 13 bases. Germline V gene lookup returns CDR1 SGHRS and CDR2 YFSETQ. The DNA for the CDR3 is TGCGCCAGCAGCTTCAGGTCGGGGGAGTACAATGAGCAGTTCTTC. It translates to CASSFRSGEYNEQFF.

The gene calls are TRBV11-1 and TRBJ2-7; D unclear. In germline, CDR1 is SGHAT, CDR2 FQDESV (reference sequence). This CDR3 contains 15 residues. Trimming shortened V by 0 bases and J by 3 bases, and 12 bases separated the two germline ends. CDR3 amino acids: CASSLAQSVFYEQYF. The CDR3 coding sequence is TGTGCCAGCAGCTTAGCACAGAGTGTTTTCTACGAGCAGTACTTC.

The chain combines TRBV7-3 with TRBJ2-2; TRBD2 matches at 8 bases. Germline CDR1 is SGHTA and CDR2 is FQGTGA. The CDR3 is 16 amino acids. V lost 5 bases to trimming and J lost 0 bases; unmatched junction nucleotides: 5. DNA of the CDR3: TGTGCCAGCAGCCGACTAGCGACGACGAACACCGGGGAGCTGTTTTTT. Protein product: CASSRLATTNTGELFF. Filled out from reference TRBV7-3 and TRBJ2-2, the complete variable domain reads GAGVSQTPSNKVTEKGKYVELRCDPISGHTALYWYRQSLGQGPEFLIYFQGTGAADDSGLPNDRFFAVRPEGSVSTLKIQRTERGDSAVYLCASSRLATTNTGELFFGEGSRLTVL.

This chain links TRBV7-9 with TRBJ2-7; no firm D call. The CDR3 runs to 13 residues. Deletions cut 4 bases from V and 3 bases from J, with 10 bases between. Germline V gives CDR1 SEHNR, CDR2 FQNEAQ (reference sequence). CDR3 DNA sequence: TGTGCCAGCAGCTCATCCGAAAGCTACGAGCAGTACTTC. Translated: CASSSSESYEQYF.

The chain uses TRBV14 and TRBJ1-6; 7 bases agree with TRBD1. Germline V CDR1 and CDR2: SGHDN, FVKESK. The CDR3 has 13 amino acids. V gave up 9 bases and J gave up 9 bases; unmatched junction bases: 8. The CDR3 region has the DNA TGTGCCAGTAGAAGGGGGCCAGGTTCACCCCTCCACTTT. Protein product: CASRRGPGSPLHF.

The chain recombines TRBV15 with TRBJ1-4; D call uncertain. V lost 1 base, J lost 0 bases, and 12 bases lay in between. CDR1 is LNHNV, CDR2 YYDKDF, per germline (reference sequence). The CDR3 consists of 17 residues. CDR3 coding DNA: TGTGCCACCAGCAGAGTGTCGGCCGCCGCAACTAATGAAAAACTGTTTTTT. Translation: CATSRVSAAATNEKLFF.

This chain links TRBV18 with TRBJ2-1; 12 bases line up with TRBD1. The junction had 9 bases not matched to a gene; V was cut back by 3 bases and J by 6 bases. There are 17 residues in the CDR3. Germline CDR1 reads KGHSH; CDR2 reads LQKENI. The chain's CDR3 is CASSPGPPGQGANEQFF. The DNA for the CDR3 is TGTGCCAGCTCACCGGGGCCGCCGGGACAGGGGGCCAATGAGCAGTTCTTC.

This chain joins TRBV7-9 and TRBJ1-2, with a possible D match to TRBD1 (6 bases). Trimming left V 5 bases short and J 2 bases short, with 12 bases between. Germline V gene sequence: CDR1 SEHNR, CDR2 FQNEAQ (reference sequence). The CDR3 totals 14 residues. CDR3 in amino acids: CASSPSGANYGYTF. The CDR3 coding sequence is TGTGCCAGCAGCCCATCAGGGGCGAACTATGGCTACACCTTC.

J is TRBJ2-5 and V is TRBV28, with 8 bases identical to TRBD1. Germline lookup yields CDR1 MDHEN and CDR2 SYDVKM. Trimming removed 5 bases from V and 5 bases from J; junction bases left unmatched: 7. The CDR3 covers 14 residues. The CDR3 coding sequence is TGTGCCAGCAGTGGACAGGGCCCCCGGGAGACCCAGTACTTC. The encoded protein is CASSGQGPRETQYF.

The genes are TRBV2 and TRBJ1-2, with D perhaps TRBD1 (6 bases). Trimming shortened V by 8 bases and J by 8 bases, and 18 bases separated the two germline ends. The CDR3 has 13 residues. The germline CDR1 and CDR2 sequences are SNHLY and FYNNEI. In DNA form, the CDR3 reads TGTGCCAGCGTAGTACAGGGTTTCTACGGCTACACCTTC. It translates to CASVVQGFYGYTF.

The chain is built from TRBV10-1 and TRBJ1-2; no clear D. The CDR3 has 9 amino acids. Germline V gene lookup returns CDR1 WNHNN and CDR2 SYGVQD (reference sequence). Trimming left V 7 bases short and J 8 bases short, with 5 bases between. CDR3 nucleotide sequence: TGCGCCAGCACGAGAGGCTACACCTTC. It specifies CASTRGYTF.

The V and J genes are TRBV29-1 and TRBJ2-7, with TRBD1 identical over 7 bases. The CDR3 covers 13 residues. J lost 7 bases, V lost 1 base, and 7 bases had no gene match. CDR1 and CDR2 (germline): SQVTM, ANQGSEA. CDR3 in amino acids: CSVEGQGGREQYF. The CDR3 DNA is TGCAGCGTTGAAGGACAGGGCGGCCGTGAGCAGTACTTC.

The chain's CDR3 is CAIGGMVASYNEQFF. The DNA of the CDR3 is TGTGCCATCGGGGGCATGGTGGCCTCCTACAATGAGCAGTTCTTC. The rearrangement joins TRBV10-3 to TRBJ2-1, with D possibly TRBD1 on 6 matching bases. Germline CDR1 ENHRY, CDR2 SYGVKD. Trimming removed 8 bases from V and 0 bases from J, with 14 bases in between. The CDR3 has 15 residues.